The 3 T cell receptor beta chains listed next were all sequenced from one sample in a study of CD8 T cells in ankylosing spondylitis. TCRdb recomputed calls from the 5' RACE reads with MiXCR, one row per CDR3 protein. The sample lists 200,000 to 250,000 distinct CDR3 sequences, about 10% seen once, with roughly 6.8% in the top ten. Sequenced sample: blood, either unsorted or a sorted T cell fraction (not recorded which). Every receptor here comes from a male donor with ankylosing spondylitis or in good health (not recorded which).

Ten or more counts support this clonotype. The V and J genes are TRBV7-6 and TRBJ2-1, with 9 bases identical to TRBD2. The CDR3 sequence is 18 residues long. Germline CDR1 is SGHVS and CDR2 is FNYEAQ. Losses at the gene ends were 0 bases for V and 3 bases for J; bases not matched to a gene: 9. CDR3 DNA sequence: TGTGCCAGCAGCTTAGCGGCCACTAGCGGGCCGCACTACAATGAGCAGTTCTTC. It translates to CASSLAATSGPHYNEQFF.

The CDR3 nucleotides read TGTGCCAGCAGTGGTATGGACAACTCCTACGAGCAGTACTTC. Its translation is CASSGMDNSYEQYF. The chain links TRBV6-1 to TRBJ2-7; tentatively, D is TRBD1 (5 bases). Per the germline V gene, CDR1 is MNHNS and CDR2 is SASEGT. This CDR3 comprises 14 residues. Trimming left V 4 bases short and J 0 bases short, with 10 bases between.

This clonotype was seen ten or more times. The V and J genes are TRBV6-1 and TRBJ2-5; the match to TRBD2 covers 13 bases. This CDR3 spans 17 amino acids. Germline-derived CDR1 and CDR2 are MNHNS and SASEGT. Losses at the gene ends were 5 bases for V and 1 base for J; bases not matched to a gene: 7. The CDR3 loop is CASSLPGLAGAQETQYF. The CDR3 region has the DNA TGTGCCAGCAGTCTTCCAGGACTAGCGGGGGCCCAAGAGACCCAGTACTTC.